This passage covers 24 T cell receptor beta chains from one sample sequenced in a study of T-cell memory formation after mild COVID-19 (dated by TCRdb to the early 2020s). Receptor libraries were prepared by 5' RACE. Data came from an Illumina NovaSeq 6000. In TCRdb, the public reads were trimmed at Q25 with fastp and aligned with MiXCR, with productive beta chains retained. All rows with the same CDR3 protein become a single entry with the most common DNA and genes. This sample lists 350,000 to 500,000 distinct CDR3 sequences; more than 15% were detected once. Of the sample, 20% to 25% is held by the ten largest clones. The sample taken for sequencing was PBMCs or a T cell subset sorted from them (not recorded which). The receptors were sampled from a man aged 18 to 29 who had mild COVID-19 (a few samples of this study predate the infection). The sample titles of this study are shuffled in the database, so cell type and time point are left out; the donor was told from shared clones.

This clonotype was counted only a few times. This chain joins TRBV5-1 and TRBJ1-4; D is unclear. CDR3 size: 15 residues. In germline, CDR1 is SGHRS, CDR2 YFSETQ. The V end lost 2 bases, the J end lost 2 bases, and 10 bases lay between the germline ends. CDR3 protein: CASSFGWKTNEKLFF. For the CDR3, the DNA is TGCGCCAGCAGCTTCGGGTGGAAGACTAATGAAAAACTGTTTTTT.

There are a few counts of this clonotype. The V and J genes are TRBV5-1 and TRBJ1-1; 7 bases match TRBD1. CDR1 is SGHRS and CDR2 is YFSETQ in the germline V gene. The V gene end was trimmed by 4 bases and the J gene end by 4 bases; junction bases not matched to a gene: 10. There are 15 residues in the CDR3. The CDR3 region is CASSPTRQGGTEAFF. Here the CDR3 DNA reads TGCGCCAGCAGCCCCACTCGACAGGGAGGCACTGAAGCTTTCTTT. The full variable domain, rest sourced from reference TRBV5-1 and TRBJ1-1, is KAGVTQTPRYLIKTRGQQVTLSCSPISGHRSVSWYQQTPGQGLQFLFEYFSETQRNKGNFPGRFSGRQFSNSRSEMNVSTLELGDSALYLCASSPTRQGGTEAFFGQGTRLTVV.

This clonotype was seen only a few times. This sequence joins TRBV9 and TRBJ2-3; 9 nucleotides line up with TRBD2. Germline V lookup: CDR1 SGDLS, CDR2 YYNGEE. J lost 1 base, V lost 3 bases, and 3 bases had no gene match. The CDR3 extends over 15 amino acids. The CDR3 here is CASSARLAGTDTQYF. Written as DNA, the CDR3 is TGTGCCAGCAGCGCGCGACTAGCGGGCACAGATACGCAGTATTTT. The full variable domain, rest sourced from reference TRBV9 and TRBJ2-3, is DSGVTQTPKHLITATGQRVTLRCSPRSGDLSVYWYQQSLDQGLQFLIQYYNGEERAKGNILERFSAQQFPDLHSELNLSSLELGDSALYFCASSARLAGTDTQYFGPGTRLTVL.

This clonotype was counted ten times or more. The chain carries TRBV6-6 and TRBJ1-6, with TRBD1 as a possible D gene (5 bases). The CDR3 extends over 19 amino acids. Germline CDR1 reads MNHNY; CDR2 reads SVGAGI (reference sequence). The V gene lost 7 bases and the J gene lost 10 bases, with 32 bases spanning the gap. CDR3 protein: CASTGRTWTGVGLNSPLHF. The CDR3 nucleotides are TGTGCCAGCACCGGGAGGACATGGACCGGTGTCGGTCTGAACTCACCCCTCCACTTT.

CDR3 sequence: CSARDRLQGGGEQFF. DNA for the CDR3: TGCAGTGCTAGAGATCGGCTCCAGGGGGGCGGTGAGCAGTTCTTC. The J gene is TRBJ2-1, the V gene TRBV20-1, with D possibly TRBD1 on 7 matching bases. This CDR3 has 15 amino acids. Germline CDR1 reads DFQATT; CDR2 reads SNEGSKA (reference sequence). V gave up 0 bases and J gave up 9 bases, with 18 bases separating them.

This clonotype was counted a few times. This rearrangement joins TRBV11-2 to TRBJ2-1; no definite D call. With 4 bases removed from V and 3 bases from J, the gap between germline ends came to 4 bases. The CDR3 loop spans 12 amino acids. Germline assignment: CDR1 SGHAT and CDR2 FQNNGV. The CDR3 sequence: CASSWDYNEQFF. CDR3 nucleotides: TGTGCCAGCAGCTGGGACTACAATGAGCAGTTCTTC.

The chain couples TRBV29-1 to TRBJ2-1; possibly TRBD1 or TRBD2 for D (5 bases each). Trimming took off 6 bases at V and 5 bases at J, with 17 bases between the two ends. This CDR3 has 14 residues. Germline-derived CDR1 and CDR2 are SQVTM and ANQGSEA. Written as DNA, the CDR3 is TGCAGCGTGGTAACCGGGACCTCGGACAATGAGCAGTTCTTC. Translating gives CSVVTGTSDNEQFF.

The chain combines TRBV7-3 with TRBJ2-2; TRBD1 is a possible D gene (7 bases). CDR3 length: 17 residues. V lost 1 base, J lost 5 bases, and 17 bases lay in between. Germline CDR1 and CDR2: SGHTA and FQGTGA. The CDR3 region has the DNA TGTGCCAGCAGCTTAATTGGAGGGGGCATGGATACCGGGGAGCTGTTTTTT. It is translated as CASSLIGGGMDTGELFF.

The table lists this clonotype with a few counts. The chain links TRBV4-1 to TRBJ1-1, with D maybe TRBD1 (6 bases). V was shortened by 4 bases and J by 3 bases, with 12 bases between the two germline ends. The CDR3 contains 14 residues. In germline, CDR1 is MGHRA, CDR2 YSYEKL. CDR3 sequence: CASSRGATDTEAFF. CDR3 DNA: TGCGCCAGCAGCCGGGGGGCGACGGACACTGAAGCTTTCTTT.

The chain recombines TRBV5-6 with TRBJ2-2; tentatively, D is TRBD1 (6 bases). Trimming stripped 0 bases from V and 5 bases from J, with 11 bases between. The germline V gene encodes CDR1 SGHDT and CDR2 YYEEEE. This CDR3 is 15 amino acids long. The CDR3 loop reads CASSLGLRGTGELFF. The CDR3 bases are TGTGCCAGCAGCTTGGGACTGAGGGGGACCGGGGAGCTGTTTTTT.

This clonotype was observed a few times. This chain joins TRBV4-1 and TRBJ2-5; 11 nucleotides match TRBD2. The V gene end was trimmed by 5 bases and the J gene end by 2 bases; junction bases not matched to a gene: 4. The germline CDR1 and CDR2 sequences are MGHRA and YSYEKL. The CDR3 runs to 15 residues. The DNA for the CDR3 is TGCGCCAGCAGCAAGGGACTAGCGGATCAAGAGACCCAGTACTTC. Amino acid sequence: CASSKGLADQETQYF.

This clonotype was observed a few times. The V call is TRBV7-2, the J call TRBJ1-6; D gene uncertain. V lost 0 bases to trimming and J lost 10 bases, with 7 bases between them. Germline loops: CDR1 SGHTA, CDR2 FQGNSA. The CDR3 runs 13 residues. CDR3 bases: TGTGCCAGCAGCTTAGCCACGGGATCACCCCTCCACTTT. It codes for CASSLATGSPLHF.

The chain joins TRBV5-1 to TRBJ2-7; D might be TRBD2 (6 bases). Germline loops: CDR1 SGHRS, CDR2 YFSETQ. This CDR3 is 13 amino acids long. The CDR3 spells CASRRDGSYEQYV. DNA for the CDR3: TGCGCCAGCAGGCGGGACGGAAGCTACGAGCAGTATGTC.

This clonotype has more than one count but fewer than ten. The rearrangement uses TRBV5-1 and TRBJ2-3; 11 nucleotides agree with TRBD2. Germline CDR1 reads SGHRS; CDR2 reads YFSETQ. The V segment lost 2 bases and the J segment 5 bases; nucleotides outside the gene matches: 7. There are 16 residues in the CDR3. The CDR3 nucleotides are TGCGCCAGCAGCTTAACTAGCGGGGGCACACAAGATACGCAGTATTTT. Translating it yields CASSLTSGGTQDTQYF.

This clonotype was seen many times. This rearrangement joins TRBV30 to TRBJ2-3; 11 bases are a match to TRBD2. V trimming: 6 bases; J trimming: 6 bases; junction bases outside the gene matches: 5. This CDR3 region has 13 residues. Germline CDR1 is GTSNPN and CDR2 is SVGIG (reference sequence). The CDR3 DNA reads as TGTGCCTGTTCACTAGCGGGGGCGGATACGCAGTATTTT. It translates to CACSLAGADTQYF.

Only a few counts were recorded for this clonotype. V is TRBV4-3 and J is TRBJ2-3; TRBD2 aligns across 7 bases. Germline V gene lookup returns CDR1 LGHNA and CDR2 YSLEER. The CDR3 spans 15 residues. V lost 4 bases and J lost 2; bases outside the gene matches: 6. The DNA of the CDR3 is TGCGCCAGCAGCCGGGACTATGGTTCCACAGATACGCAGTATTTT. It translates to CASSRDYGSTDTQYF.

The J gene is TRBJ2-3, the V gene TRBV7-3; D gene uncertain. Germline CDR1 is SGHTA and CDR2 is FQGTGA. V lost 5 bases and J 6 bases, leaving 15 bases between the germline ends. This CDR3 has 14 amino acids. In DNA, the CDR3 is TGTGCCAGCAGCCCCGGCCCCTCCAGTGATACGCAGTATTTT. Translation: CASSPGPSSDTQYF.

This clonotype was recorded a few times. The chain employs TRBV7-9 and TRBJ2-1, with D tentatively TRBD2 (5 bases). The CDR3 loop spans 16 amino acids. Trimming took 6 bases from V and 0 from J, leaving 15 bases between them. The V gene's germline CDR1 is SEHNR and CDR2 FQNEAQ (reference sequence). The chain's CDR3 is CASRKRTDFSYNEQFF. In nucleotides, the CDR3 is TGTGCCAGCAGAAAAAGGACTGATTTCTCCTACAATGAGCAGTTCTTC.

This clonotype has only a few counts. This chain connects TRBV7-2 to TRBJ2-1, with 11 bases lining up with TRBD2. This CDR3 region has 15 residues. V dropped 3 bases and J dropped 8; count of bases not matched to a gene: 6. Germline V CDR1 and CDR2: SGHTA, FQGNSA. The CDR3 loop is CASSFSGSGGDEQFF. CDR3 in DNA: TGTGCCAGCAGCTTTAGTGGTAGCGGGGGGGATGAGCAGTTCTTC.

This clonotype was counted between two and nine times. This chain joins TRBV7-2 and TRBJ2-1, with D tentatively TRBD2 (6 bases). CDR1 and CDR2 (germline): SGHTA, FQGNSA. V was clipped by 3 bases and J by 8 bases, with 17 bases between them. CDR3 length equals 15 residues. The CDR3, as DNA: TGTGCCAGCAGCTTTAGCGCGGGGTGGGTCGATGAGCAGTTCTTC. Amino acid sequence: CASSFSAGWVDEQFF. Full variable domain (remainder filled in from reference TRBV7-2 and TRBJ2-1): GAGVSQSPSNKVTEKGKDVELRCDPISGHTALYWYRQSLGQGLEFLIYFQGNSAPDKSGLPSDRFSAERTGGSVSTLTIQRTQQEDSAVYLCASSFSAGWVDEQFFGPGTRLTVL.

This clonotype was observed a handful of times. The rearrangement uses TRBV4-1 and TRBJ1-5, with D unresolved. Per germline, CDR1 MGHRA and CDR2 YSYEKL. V was trimmed by 3 bases and J by 4 bases, leaving 7 bases between them. The CDR3 is 13 amino acids. As DNA, the CDR3 is TGCGCCAGCAGCCAGTCAGCTAATCAGCCCCAGCATTTT. Translating it yields CASSQSANQPQHF.

V usage is TRBV6-2 or TRBV6-3 and J usage is TRBJ2-7; D ambiguous. This CDR3 region has 16 residues. Germline values: CDR1 MNHEY, CDR2 SVGEGT. V lost 2 bases and J 4 bases, leaving 18 bases between the germline ends. The DNA for the CDR3 is TGTGCCAGCAGTTACCGTTCCAGGTTGGTACCTTACGAGCAGTACGTC. It yields the protein CASSYRSRLVPYEQYV.

This clonotype was observed a few times. CDR3 bases: TGCAGTGCTAGGGATCGGGACGCGAGCAATGAGCAGTTCTTC. Protein product: CSARDRDASNEQFF. This sequence joins TRBV20-1 and TRBJ2-1; either TRBD1 or TRBD2 may supply D (5 bases each). The CDR3 extends over 14 amino acids. Deletions cut 3 bases from V and 6 bases from J, with 15 bases between. CDR1 is DFQATT, CDR2 SNEGSKA, per germline (reference sequence).

This clonotype was detected ten times or more. J is TRBJ2-2 and V is TRBV4-3; D perhaps matches TRBD1 (6 bases). Trimming took off 5 bases at V and 5 bases at J, with 18 bases between the two ends. The germline CDR1 and CDR2 sequences are LGHNA and YSLEER. The CDR3 consists of 16 residues. Written as DNA, the CDR3 is TGCGCCAGCAGCGACCGACAGGTTCGCGGTACCGGGGAGCTGTTTTTT. Translated, it gives CASSDRQVRGTGELFF.